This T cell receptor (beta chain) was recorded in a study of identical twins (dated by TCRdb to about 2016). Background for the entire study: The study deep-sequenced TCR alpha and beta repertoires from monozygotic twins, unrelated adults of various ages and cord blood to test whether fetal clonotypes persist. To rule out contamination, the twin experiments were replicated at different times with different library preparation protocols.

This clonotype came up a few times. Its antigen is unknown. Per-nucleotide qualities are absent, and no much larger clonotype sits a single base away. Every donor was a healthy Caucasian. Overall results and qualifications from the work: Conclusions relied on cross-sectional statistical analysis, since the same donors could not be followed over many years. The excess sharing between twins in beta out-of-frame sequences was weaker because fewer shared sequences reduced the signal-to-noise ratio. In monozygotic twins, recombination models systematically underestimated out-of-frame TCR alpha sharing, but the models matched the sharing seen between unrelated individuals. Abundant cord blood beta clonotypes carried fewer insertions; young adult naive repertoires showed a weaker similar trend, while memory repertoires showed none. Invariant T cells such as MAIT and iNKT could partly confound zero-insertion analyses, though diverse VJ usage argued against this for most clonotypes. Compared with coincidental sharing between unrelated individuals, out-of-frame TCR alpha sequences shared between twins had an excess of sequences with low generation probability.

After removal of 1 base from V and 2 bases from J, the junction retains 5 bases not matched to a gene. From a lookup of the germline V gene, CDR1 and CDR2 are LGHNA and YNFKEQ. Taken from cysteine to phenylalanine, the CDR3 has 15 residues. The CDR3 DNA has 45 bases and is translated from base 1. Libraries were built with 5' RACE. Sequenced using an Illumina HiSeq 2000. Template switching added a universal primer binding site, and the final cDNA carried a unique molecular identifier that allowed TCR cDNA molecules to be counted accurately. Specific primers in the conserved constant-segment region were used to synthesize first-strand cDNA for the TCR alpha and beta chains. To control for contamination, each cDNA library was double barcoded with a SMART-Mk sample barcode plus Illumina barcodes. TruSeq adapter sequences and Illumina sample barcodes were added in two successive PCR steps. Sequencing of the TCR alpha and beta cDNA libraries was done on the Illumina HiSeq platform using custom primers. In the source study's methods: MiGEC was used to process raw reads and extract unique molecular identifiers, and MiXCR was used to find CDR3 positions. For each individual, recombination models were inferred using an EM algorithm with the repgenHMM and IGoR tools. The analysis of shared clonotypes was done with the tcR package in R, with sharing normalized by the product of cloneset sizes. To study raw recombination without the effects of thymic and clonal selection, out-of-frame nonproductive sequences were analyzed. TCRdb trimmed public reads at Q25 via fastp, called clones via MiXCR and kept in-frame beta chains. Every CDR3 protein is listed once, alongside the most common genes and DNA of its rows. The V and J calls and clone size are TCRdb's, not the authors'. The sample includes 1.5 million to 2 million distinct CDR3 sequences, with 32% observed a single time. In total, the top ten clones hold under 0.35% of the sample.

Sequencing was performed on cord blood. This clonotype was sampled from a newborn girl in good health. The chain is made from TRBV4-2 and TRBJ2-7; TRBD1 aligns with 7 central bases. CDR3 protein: CASSQGQGVTYEQYF. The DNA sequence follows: TGTGCCAGCAGCCAAGGACAGGGTGTCACCTACGAGCAGTACTTC.